This T cell receptor (beta chain) derives from a study of cytomegalovirus exposure and HLA in healthy donors (dated by TCRdb to the late 2010s). In the study overall: An earlier analysis of roughly 500 of the donors reported roughly 300 Gb of sequence data and approximately 110 million unique TCR beta sequences from around 200 million T cells. Genome-wide SNP genotypes for about three fifths of the roughly 670 donors were used in a later genetic analysis, which treated that subset as a discovery cohort. To study patterns of TCR occurrence, a later analysis re-analyzed previously published TCR beta repertoires from around 660 donors and added high-resolution HLA genotyping. Among the roughly 400 genotyped donors, about 83% belonged to the genetic ancestry cluster associated with self-reported Caucasian donors. Rather than drawing on any new phenotypic data, the later analysis identified candidate immune exposures from TCR beta sequences and the way those sequences occurred across donors. In addition to the first cohort of 666 subjects, a separate validation cohort of 120 different subjects was used. To decide whether each TCR beta V gene segment behaved as functional or pseudogenic, an earlier analysis of some 570 of the donors relied on high-throughput TCR beta sequencing. Class I and class II HLA loci were covered by the typing at four-digit resolution. The study profiled the T cell repertoires of 500 to 800 subjects by immunosequencing and related them to cytomegalovirus serostatus. On average, roughly 240,000 unique TCR beta nucleotide sequences were sequenced per donor among a few hundred genotyped donors of the cohort, with roughly 18% of those sequences being non-productive. Donor age, sex, ethnicity and CMV serostatus were compiled together with the repertoire data. To predict cytomegalovirus infection status, the study brought together high-throughput TCR immunosequencing, statistical association of individual TCRs with disease status, and machine learning. The study aimed to test whether cataloging public T cell receptors could reveal signatures of past pathogen exposure. All discovery cohort repertoires had been generated using a single sequencing platform. The number of typed donors differed by locus: about 629-630 for A, B, C, DRB1 and DQB1; 500 to 550 for DQA1; around 580 for DPA1; and 450 to 480 for DPB1. Roughly 5 DR-DQ haplotypes were treated as single units for association and clustering because of strong linkage in the cohort. An early release that covered approximately 600 HLA-typed donors contained approximately 320 gigabases of sequencing data and 80 million or so unique TCR sequences. What the research found in general, with its limitations: When HLA alleles, especially DR and DQ, strongly co-occurred, TCR associations were difficult to assign to individual alleles. Correlated functional status among segregating V segments might be attributable to linkage disequilibrium, but an unknown experimental factor could not be ruled out. Most TCR sequences were observed very rarely across donors, whereas some public TCRs were present in many individuals. This cohort had only TCR beta chains sequenced, and the lack of alpha or paired-chain data limited which features could be detected. In both the original and validation cohorts, the classifier was reported to diagnose cytomegalovirus status with high specificity and sensitivity. A later genetic analysis associated a missense DCLRE1C variant with V-gene and J-gene trimming of TCR beta chains, and an independent cohort replicated the association. A later analysis associated about 17,000 TCR beta sequences with specific HLA alleles at a false discovery rate of 0.05. A cluster of highly shared sequence variants was judged likely to represent a technical artifact of the sequencing pipeline. In a later analysis, the rate of TCR association differed among HLA loci, with DRB1 alleles having the most associated TCRs and HLA-C alleles having the fewest. The earlier analysis of nearly 600 of the donors excluded about 16 rarely observed V segments, including chromosome 9 orphons, because counts were too low. Presence/absence analyses assumed roughly uniform sequencing depth across donors, an assumption that may not hold. Broadly in line with IMGT annotations, most TCR beta V segments showed up in productive rearrangements about 90% or about 30% of the time in an earlier analysis of approximately 640 of the donors. According to the authors, the approach could potentially be generalized to other disease states and immunological phenotypes. Most CMV-associated TCR beta chains appeared to be HLA-restricted in a later analysis, and the HLA associations seemed to be driven largely by CMV exposure. The study listed 164 TCR beta chains as associated with cytomegalovirus. In vitro tests confirmed that three of the cytomegalovirus-associated TCR beta chains recognize cytomegalovirus antigens. Compared with equally common non-associated chains, HLA-associated TCR beta chains in a later analysis were more clonally expanded and had lower generation probabilities. Several of the top co-occurrence clusters appeared to be linked to parvovirus B19, influenza, CMV and Epstein-Barr virus, according to a later analysis. The only immune exposure information available for the cohort was CMV serostatus. A later genetic analysis reported fewer N-insertions in productive TCRs among donors in an Asian-associated ancestry cluster than the approximately 670-donor mean. A further reported finding was that TCR beta sequences accurately predicted the HLA-A and HLA-B alleles for most subjects in the first cohort. Because HLA typing was unavailable for some donors at each locus, only the typed subset was used in association tests.

The library was generated by the immunoSEQ multiplex PCR assay. For the multiplex PCR, a mixture combining 60 forward primers for TCR Vbeta segments and 13 reverse primers for TCR Jbeta segments was used. Amplification of the CDR3 region of rearranged TCR beta genes was performed with a multiplex PCR assay on genomic DNA. The Illumina HiSeq System was used to sequence the amplified TCR beta libraries as 87-base-pair reads. Per the original workflow: A later analysis counted tens of millions of unique TCR beta chains across the 640 or so repertoires, and around 9.9 million of these chains were shared by at least two donors. A nearest-neighbor algorithm error-corrected the raw reads and collapsed the reads into unique sequences, merging closely related sequences to remove PCR and sequencing errors. Alignment of CDR3 sequences to IMGT reference sequences was used to assign V, D and J gene segments. For a sequence to be retained, at least a six-nucleotide match to both a V gene segment and a J gene segment was required. Rearrangements were called productive when the CDR3 lacked stop codons and stayed in frame with V and J; all others were non-productive. CDR3 was defined according to IMGT convention as the region running from the second conserved V-encoded cysteine to the conserved J-encoded phenylalanine. In an earlier analysis of more than 550 of the donors, sequences lacking an unambiguous match to a single V gene segment were excluded. An earlier analysis of some 610 of the donors called V segments functional above 56.7% productive rearrangements and segregating when the between-donor standard deviation exceeded 5%. A statistical classification framework was built to diagnose cytomegalovirus status from the catalog of TCR beta chain sequences. A later analysis assigned V and J genes by comparing TCR nucleotide sequences with IMGT/GENE-DB human TR gene sequences. The TCRdist pipeline was used in a later analysis to assign CDR3 sequences and most-parsimonious VDJ recombination scenarios. In a later analysis, every TCR beta chain was defined by the combination of its CDR3 amino acid sequence and its V-gene family, and reads without a unique V-gene family were dropped. In a later analysis, fewer than 650 highly shared, low-generation-probability nucleotide sequences were removed to address suspected cross-contamination and a sequencing artifact. In a later analysis, a clonal expansion index for each public chain was calculated from normalized within-repertoire ranks of inferred template counts. In a later analysis, generation probabilities were computed using a VDJ recombination model fitted to out-of-frame rearrangements, and the results were checked against IGoR. Hypergeometric tests were used in a later analysis to score TCR-TCR, TCR-HLA and TCR-CMV co-occurrence, with a repertoire-size bias correction applied to the TCR pairs. A later analysis estimated false discovery rates by permuting HLA or CMV assignments 20 times. In a later analysis, co-occurring TCRs were grouped using DBSCAN, and TCRdist sequence similarity was added for clustering within HLA-allele-positive subsets. For co-occurrence clustering, repertoires with fewer than 30,000 or more than 120,000 public chains were excluded, along with roughly 5 repertoires with anomalous nucleotide sharing. The table comes from immuneACCESS by way of TCRdb, which keeps in-frame sequences with V and J called. Part of the clones is missing from these tables; in studies checked, under half for an unresolved V gene and the rest for unknown reasons. Clone size and V and J calls were adopted from that table, with D and trimming inferred from the DNA. Within this sample are about 220,000 clones, with approximately 82% of them counted one time only. The biggest ten clones account for 0.63% of the sample.

The cohort was made up of around 720 healthy bone marrow donors. Cohort members were all nominally healthy when sampled, although unrecorded immune exposures were likely present. The donor tested CMV seronegative and was one of the 352 seronegative cohort members. A peripheral blood sample was collected from each donor, and TCR beta sequencing was performed on peripheral blood mononuclear cells. The Qiagen DNeasy Blood Extraction Kit was used to extract genomic DNA from the blood cell samples. Worth noting for this clone: The clone's antigen remains unknown. Base qualities are missing; no much larger clone stands one base away.

Sequencing used PBMCs. This receptor was identified in a man between 18 and 29 years old in good health and CMV-seronegative.

The nucleotide sequence reads TGTGCCAGTAGTATAAGACAGGGTAACGATCAGCCCCAGCATTTT. It encodes CASSIRQGNDQPQHF. The chain employs TRBV19 and TRBJ1-5; 7 bases in the middle match TRBD1. From the cysteine up to the phenylalanine, the CDR3 has a length of 15 residues. Just the 45-base CDR3 DNA is kept, in frame starting at base 1. Reading the germline V gene (reference sequence) gives CDR1 LNHDA and CDR2 SQIVND. The junction shows trimming of 2 bases on V and 5 bases on J, and the gene matches do not reach 6 bases of it.